This T cell receptor beta chain was retrieved from a study of prognosis after radiotherapy for stage I lung cancer. CDR3 size: 15 residues. V lost 5 bases, J lost 3 bases, and 7 bases stayed unmatched. Germline CDR1 and CDR2: SGDLS and YYNGEE. The study, taken as a whole, reports: In patients receiving stereotactic body radiation therapy, unique TCR clone counts fell afterward, median roughly 10,000 versus 7,000.

This clonotype came up many times. Antigen specificity is unknown. Two-round multiplex PCR amplified TCR beta CDR3 from genomic DNA. For every TRBV and TRBJ gene, a specific primer was used in first-round PCR. TCRdb itself ran the multiplex PCR reads through MiXCR, one entry per CDR3 protein. Here the sample spans about 27,000 distinct CDR3 sequences, about half being singletons. Sequencing was performed on PBMCs, taken before or after stereotactic body radiation therapy (not recorded which). This receptor was taken from a donor of 50 years or more with non-small cell lung cancer. This chain joins TRBV9 and TRBJ1-3; 8 bases match TRBD1. The CDR3 DNA reads TGTGCCAGCAGTAAACAGGGGGTGGTTGGAAACACCATATATTTT. Translating gives CASSKQGVVGNTIYF.